This TCR beta chain was obtained from a study of T cell changes during pregnancy in multiple sclerosis. The sample holds a few counts of this clone. Assay: immunoSEQ multiplex PCR; the TCRdb copy retains only in-frame clones and omits some. Among approximately 30,000 clones listed, about 90% were seen once. Trimming stripped 3 bases from V and 9 bases from J, with 8 bases between. The length of the CDR3 is 11 residues. CDR1 is LNHDA and CDR2 is SQIVND in the germline V gene (reference sequence). The sample consisted of CD8+ T cells from peripheral blood mononuclear cells, taken in the second trimester of pregnancy. The chain recombines TRBV19 with TRBJ1-2; D call uncertain. This clonotype originated in a female donor with multiple sclerosis, enrolled in a pregnancy study. CDR3 DNA: TGTGCCAGTAGTATGGCTCAAAGCTACACCTTC. As protein: CASSMAQSYTF.